The TCR beta chain described here comes from a study of T cell responses to AZD1222 COVID-19 vaccine. Study in general: The study pooled second doses at about 4 or about 12 weeks.

General study points: The CD4 TCRs associated with vaccination extended across spike and predominated at 160-218 and 743-854. Only six or seven AZD1222 recipients were seropositive at baseline.

This table comes from immunoSEQ multiplex PCR, and its TCRdb copy is limited to in-frame clones, with some not included. The sample consists of 97,000 or so clones, around 87% of them appearing once. Concerning this clone: Its target is unknown.

Germline CDR1 is SNHLY and CDR2 is FYNNEI. The CDR3 sequence is 14 residues long. V was clipped by 2 bases and J by 2 bases; unmatched bases: 3. This chain uses TRBV2 with TRBJ2-7, with 7 nucleotides matching TRBD1. Sequenced material: peripheral blood, taken on day 0 of AZD1222 vaccination. The TCR originated in an adult in good health. DNA of the CDR3: TGTGCCAGCAGTGAACAAGGACAGGCCTACGAGCAGTACTTC. It codes for CASSEQGQAYEQYF. Together with reference TRBV2 and TRBJ2-7, the CDR3 gives the full variable domain: EPEVTQTPSHQVTQMGQEVILRCVPISNHLYFYWYRQILGQKVEFLVSFYNNEISEKSEIFDDQFSVERPDGSNFTLKIRSTKLEDSAMYFCASSEQGQAYEQYFGPGTRLTVT.